The 5 T cell receptor beta chains listed next were all sequenced from one sample in a study of cytomegalovirus exposure and HLA in healthy donors (dated by TCRdb to the late 2010s). Libraries were constructed by the immunoSEQ multiplex PCR assay. TCRdb re-hosts the immuneACCESS table, in-frame sequences only. Its copies lack some clones; in the studies checked, an unresolved V gene accounts for under half of them, and the cause for the rest is not known. The sample table shows about 280,000 clones, and approximately 88% are seen once. Of the sample, around 0.92% is held by the ten largest clones. What was sequenced was PBMCs. These TCRs come from a woman aged 18-35 years in good health and CMV-seronegative.

V and J are TRBV27 and TRBJ2-1; 9 nucleotides agree with TRBD2. This CDR3 has 19 residues. CDR1 MNHEY and CDR2 SMNVEV come from the germline V gene (reference sequence). Trimming at V came to 9 bases and at J to 0 bases, leaving 18 bases not matched to a gene. In DNA form, the CDR3 reads TGTGCCAGGGTTGTGGCGGGAGGGGTGGGGAAGAGCTCCTACAATGAGCAGTTCTTC. Translation: CARVVAGGVGKSSYNEQFF.

V gene TRBV25-1 combines with J gene TRBJ2-2; D is perhaps TRBD1 (6 bases). The germline V gene has CDR1 MGHDK and CDR2 SYGVNS. With 4 bases removed from V and 4 bases from J, the gap between germline ends came to 10 bases. The CDR3 is made up of 14 amino acids. The CDR3, as DNA: TGTGCCAGCAGTGTGCAGGGGTCCACCGGGGAGCTGTTTTTT. Protein: CASSVQGSTGELFF.

This chain uses TRBV15 with TRBJ1-5; tentative D call: TRBD1 (6 bases). V dropped 6 bases and J dropped 3 bases, with 12 bases sitting between them. The germline CDR1 and CDR2 sequences are LNHNV and YYDKDF (reference sequence). CDR3 length: 14 amino acids. In DNA, the CDR3 is TGTGCCACCAGTCGACAGGCGATCAATCAGCCCCAGCATTTT. Amino acid sequence: CATSRQAINQPQHF. Together with reference TRBV15 and TRBJ1-5, the CDR3 gives the full variable domain: DAMVIQNPRYQVTQFGKPVTLSCSQTLNHNVMYWYQQKSSQAPKLLFHYYDKDFNNEADTPDNFQSRRPNTSFCFLDIRSPGLGDTAMYLCATSRQAINQPQHFGDGTRLSIL.

The chain uses TRBV6-5 and TRBJ2-7, with 7 bases matching TRBD1. V was clipped by 5 bases and J by 6 bases; unmatched bases: 13. The CDR3 consists of 15 residues. Germline assignment: CDR1 MNHEY and CDR2 SVGAGI. The CDR3 here is CASSASGTAYLEQYF. The CDR3 region has the DNA TGTGCCAGCAGTGCTTCCGGGACAGCTTATCTCGAGCAGTACTTC.

The chain recombines TRBV6-5 with TRBJ2-7; 8 nucleotides agree with TRBD2. This CDR3 has 14 amino acids. Germline V gives CDR1 MNHEY, CDR2 SVGAGI. V was clipped by 2 bases and J by 2 bases; unmatched bases: 2. CDR3 DNA sequence: TGTGCCAGCAGTTACCGGGAGGGGGCCTACGAGCAGTACTTC. Translation gives CASSYREGAYEQYF.